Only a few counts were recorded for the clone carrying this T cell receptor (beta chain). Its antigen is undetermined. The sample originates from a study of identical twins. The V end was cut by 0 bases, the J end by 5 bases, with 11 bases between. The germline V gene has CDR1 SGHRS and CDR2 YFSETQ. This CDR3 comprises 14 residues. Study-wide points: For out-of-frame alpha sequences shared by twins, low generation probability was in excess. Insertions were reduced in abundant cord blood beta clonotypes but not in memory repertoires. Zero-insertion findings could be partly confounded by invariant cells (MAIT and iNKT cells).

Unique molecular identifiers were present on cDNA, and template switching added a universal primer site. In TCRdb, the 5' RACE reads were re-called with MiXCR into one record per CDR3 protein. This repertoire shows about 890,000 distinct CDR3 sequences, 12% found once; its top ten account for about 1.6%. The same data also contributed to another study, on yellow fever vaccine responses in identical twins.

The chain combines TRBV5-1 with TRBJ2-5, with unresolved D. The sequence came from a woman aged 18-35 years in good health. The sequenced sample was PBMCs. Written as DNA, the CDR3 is TGCGCCAGCAGCTTGGTCCATCTCAAGGAGACCCAGTACTTC. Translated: CASSLVHLKETQYF.